The entry below describes one TCR beta chain. Its matching antigen is unknown. Time point defined: week 11, during vaccination. Topical imiquimod was applied with each vaccine dose, which held 300 ug of mutant IDH1 20-mer peptide. Patients carried new grade 3 or 4 IDH1-mutant astrocytomas lacking nuclear ATRX. V was trimmed by 0 bases and J by 3 bases, leaving 12 bases between them. Germline V lookup: CDR1 SGHTS, CDR2 YDEGEE. This CDR3 is 16 amino acids long. Here immunoSEQ multiplex PCR was the method, and the copy in TCRdb shows in-frame clones only, minus some. Among 110,000 or so clones listed, 90% were seen once. The data belong to a study of a mutant IDH1 vaccine in newly diagnosed glioma. Background on the study: Beginning 4-6 weeks after radiotherapy alone, or with temozolomide cycles, vaccination took place. Sex distribution of treated patients was approximately 60% male and roughly 38% female; mean age was around 40 years. General study results and limits: Among top peripheral T cell clonotypes, changes seemed unrelated to pseudoprogression.

This receptor was obtained from a woman in her forties or fifties with glioma. The chain is built from TRBV5-8 and TRBJ1-4; no firm D call. The material was PBMCs, obtained from a glioma patient whose treatment included an IDH1 peptide vaccine. The CDR3 DNA is TGTGCCAGCAGCTTGGAGGGCAGCCATGCTAATGAAAAACTGTTTTTT. Translated, it gives CASSLEGSHANEKLFF. The whole variable domain, remainder taken from reference TRBV5-8 and TRBJ1-4, is EAGVTQSPTHLIKTRGQQATLRCSPISGHTSVYWYQQALGLGLQFLLWYDEGEERNRGNFPPRFSGRQFPNYSSELNVNALELEDSALYLCASSLEGSHANEKLFFGSGTQLSVL.